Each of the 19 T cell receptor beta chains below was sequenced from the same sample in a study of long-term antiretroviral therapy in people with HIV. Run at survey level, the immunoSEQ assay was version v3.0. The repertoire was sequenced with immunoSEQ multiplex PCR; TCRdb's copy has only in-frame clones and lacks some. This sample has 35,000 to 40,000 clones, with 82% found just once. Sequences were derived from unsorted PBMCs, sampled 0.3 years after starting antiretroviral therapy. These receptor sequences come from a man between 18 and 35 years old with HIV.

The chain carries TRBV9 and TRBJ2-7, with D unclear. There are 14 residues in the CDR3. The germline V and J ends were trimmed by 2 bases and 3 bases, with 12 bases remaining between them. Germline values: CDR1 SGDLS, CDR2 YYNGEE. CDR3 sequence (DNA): TGTGCCAGCAGCGTCGGCGGCGAATACTACGAGCAGTACTTC. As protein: CASSVGGEYYEQYF.

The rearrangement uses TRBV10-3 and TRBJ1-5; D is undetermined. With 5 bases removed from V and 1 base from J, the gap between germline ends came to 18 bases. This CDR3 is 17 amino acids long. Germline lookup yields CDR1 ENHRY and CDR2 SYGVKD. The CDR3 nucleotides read TGTGCCATCAGTTCTTCGGCTCTCCGAGGGAGCAATCAGCCCCAGCATTTT. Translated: CAISSSALRGSNQPQHF.

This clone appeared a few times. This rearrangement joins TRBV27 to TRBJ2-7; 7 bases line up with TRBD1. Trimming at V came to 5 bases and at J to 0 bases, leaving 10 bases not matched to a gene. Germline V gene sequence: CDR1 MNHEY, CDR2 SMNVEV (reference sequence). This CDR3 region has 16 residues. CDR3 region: CASSVNRDSFSYEQYF. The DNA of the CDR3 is TGTGCCAGCAGTGTAAATAGGGACAGCTTCTCCTACGAGCAGTACTTC.

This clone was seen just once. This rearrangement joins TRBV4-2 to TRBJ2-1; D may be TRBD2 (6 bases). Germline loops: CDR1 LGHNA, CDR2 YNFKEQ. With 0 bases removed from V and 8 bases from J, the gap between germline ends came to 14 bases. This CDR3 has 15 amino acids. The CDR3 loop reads CASSQDDRGEDEQFF. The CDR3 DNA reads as TGTGCCAGCAGCCAAGATGATCGCGGGGAGGATGAGCAGTTCTTC.

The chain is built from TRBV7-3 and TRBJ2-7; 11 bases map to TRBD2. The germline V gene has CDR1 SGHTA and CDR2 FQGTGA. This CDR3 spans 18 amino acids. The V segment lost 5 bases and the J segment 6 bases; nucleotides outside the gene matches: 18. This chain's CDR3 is CASSQSPGASGRRGEQYF. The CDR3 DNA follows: TGTGCCAGCAGCCAATCTCCTGGGGCTAGCGGGAGGAGAGGCGAGCAGTACTTC.

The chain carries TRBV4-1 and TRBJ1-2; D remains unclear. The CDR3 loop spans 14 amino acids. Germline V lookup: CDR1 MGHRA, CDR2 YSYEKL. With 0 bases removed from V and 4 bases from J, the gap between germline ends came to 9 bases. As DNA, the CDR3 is TGCGCCAGCAGCCAAGAAGACGAACTCTATGGCTACACCTTC. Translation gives CASSQEDELYGYTF.

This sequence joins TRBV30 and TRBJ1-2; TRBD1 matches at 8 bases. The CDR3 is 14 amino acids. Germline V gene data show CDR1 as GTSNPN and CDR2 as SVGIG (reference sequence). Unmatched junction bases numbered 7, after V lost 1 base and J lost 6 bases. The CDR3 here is CAWSAQGAGNGYTF. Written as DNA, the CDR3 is TGTGCCTGGAGTGCCCAGGGGGCTGGCAATGGCTACACCTTC.

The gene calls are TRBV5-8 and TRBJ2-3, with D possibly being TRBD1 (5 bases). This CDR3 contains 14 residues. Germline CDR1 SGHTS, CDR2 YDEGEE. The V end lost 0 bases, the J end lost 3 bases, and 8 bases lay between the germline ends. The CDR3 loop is CASSLVAGTDTQYF. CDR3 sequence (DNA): TGTGCCAGCAGCTTGGTCGCAGGGACAGATACGCAGTATTTT.

CDR3 in DNA: TGTGCCAGCAGCTATACCGGGAGCTCCTACGAGCAGTACTTC. This codes for CASSYTGSSYEQYF. This sequence joins TRBV7-9 and TRBJ2-7; maybe TRBD2 (6 bases). The CDR3 runs 14 residues. Germline CDR1 SEHNR, CDR2 FQNEAQ (reference sequence). V lost 4 bases and J 0 bases, leaving 10 bases between the germline ends.

DNA of the CDR3: TGTGCCAGCAGGGACAGATCGGTCACCACCGGGGAGCTGTTTTTT. This encodes CASRDRSVTTGELFF. The rearrangement uses TRBV5-4 and TRBJ2-2, with a possible D match to TRBD1 (6 bases). Germline V CDR1 and CDR2: SGHNT, YYREEE (reference sequence). The CDR3 totals 15 residues. Trimming pared 5 bases from V and 4 bases from J, leaving 15 bases between. Using reference TRBV5-4 and TRBJ2-2 for the parts outside the CDR3, the full variable domain is ETGVTQSPTHLIKTRGQQVTLRCSSQSGHNTVSWYQQALGQGPQFIFQYYREEENGRGNFPPRFSGLQFPNYSSELNVNALELDDSALYLCASRDRSVTTGELFFGEGSRLTVL.

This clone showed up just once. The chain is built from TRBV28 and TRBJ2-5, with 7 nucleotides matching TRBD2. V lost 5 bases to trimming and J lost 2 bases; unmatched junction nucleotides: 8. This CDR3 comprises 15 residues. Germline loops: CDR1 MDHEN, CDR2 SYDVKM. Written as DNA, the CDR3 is TGTGCCAGCAGTCCTCGGGACTACCCTCAAGAGACCCAGTACTTC. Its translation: CASSPRDYPQETQYF.

DNA for the CDR3: TGTGCCAGCAGTTACTCTGACAGGGGAGCTTTCTTT. This codes for CASSYSDRGAFF. The gene calls are TRBV6-5 and TRBJ1-1; 8 nucleotides align to TRBD1. Trimming at V came to 0 bases and at J to 10 bases, leaving 1 base not matched to a gene. The CDR3 covers 12 residues. From germline, CDR1 is MNHEY and CDR2 SVGAGI.

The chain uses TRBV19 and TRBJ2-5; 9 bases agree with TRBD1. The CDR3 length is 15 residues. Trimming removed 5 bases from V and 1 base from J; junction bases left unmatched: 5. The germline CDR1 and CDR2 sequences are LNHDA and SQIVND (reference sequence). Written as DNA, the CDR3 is TGTGCCAGTAGTCCGCGGGACAGGGCCCAAGAGACCCAGTACTTC. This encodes CASSPRDRAQETQYF.

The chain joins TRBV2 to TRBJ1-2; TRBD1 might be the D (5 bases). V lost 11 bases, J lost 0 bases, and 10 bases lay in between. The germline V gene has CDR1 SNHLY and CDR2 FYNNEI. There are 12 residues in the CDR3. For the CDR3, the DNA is TGTGCCTCCTCGACAGCTAACTATGGCTACACCTTC. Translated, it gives CASSTANYGYTF.

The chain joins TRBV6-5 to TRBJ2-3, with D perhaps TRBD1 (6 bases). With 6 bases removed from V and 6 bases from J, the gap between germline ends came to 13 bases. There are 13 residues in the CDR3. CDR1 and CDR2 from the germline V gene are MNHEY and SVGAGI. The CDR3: CASRPQGTDTQYF. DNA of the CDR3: TGTGCCAGCAGGCCACAGGGAACTGATACGCAGTATTTT.

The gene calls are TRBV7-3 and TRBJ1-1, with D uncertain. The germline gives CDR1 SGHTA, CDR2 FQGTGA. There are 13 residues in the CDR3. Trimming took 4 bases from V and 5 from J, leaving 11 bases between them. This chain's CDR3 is CASSSTQRTEAFF. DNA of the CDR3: TGTGCCAGCAGCTCCACACAGAGGACTGAAGCTTTCTTT.

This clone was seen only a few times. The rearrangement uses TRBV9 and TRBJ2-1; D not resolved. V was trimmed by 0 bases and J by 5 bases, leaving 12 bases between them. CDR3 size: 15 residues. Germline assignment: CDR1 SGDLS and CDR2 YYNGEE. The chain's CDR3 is CASSVEWNPHNEQFF. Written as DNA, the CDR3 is TGTGCCAGCAGCGTAGAATGGAACCCGCACAATGAGCAGTTCTTC.

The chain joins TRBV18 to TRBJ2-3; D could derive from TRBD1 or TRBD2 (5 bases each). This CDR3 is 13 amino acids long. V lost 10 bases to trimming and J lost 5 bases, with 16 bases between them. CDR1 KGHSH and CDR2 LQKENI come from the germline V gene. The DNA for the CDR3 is TGTGCCACCGACGAGGGGACCAGAGATACGCAGTATTTT. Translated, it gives CATDEGTRDTQYF.

CDR3 nucleotide sequence: TGCGCCAGCAGCTATTTCGGCGCGGACACCGGGGAGCTGTTTTTT. This gives the protein CASSYFGADTGELFF. This sequence joins TRBV5-1 and TRBJ2-2; D not certain. Germline-derived CDR1 and CDR2 are SGHRS and YFSETQ. The CDR3 is 15 amino acids. Between the trimmed V and J ends, which lost 3 bases and 3 bases, there was a span of 12 bases.